Given below is one T cell receptor beta chain in context. Per germline, CDR1 SGHNT and CDR2 YYREEE (reference sequence). The CDR3 runs to 14 residues. Deletions cut 0 bases from V and 13 bases from J, with 17 bases between. This record comes from a study of tumor-infiltrating lymphocytes in oesophageal squamous cell carcinoma. TCRdb called the PCR reads again in MiXCR, with one record for every CDR3 protein. The sample has 12,000 or so distinct CDR3 sequences, 55% seen once. Sample: esophageal tumor tissue. The sequence derives from a female donor with esophageal squamous cell carcinoma. The chain recombines TRBV5-4 with TRBJ2-4; D gene ambiguous. The CDR3 reads CASSLGQPKGEQYF. The CDR3 region has the DNA TGTGCCAGCAGCTTGGGCCAACCAAAGGGTGAGCAGTACTTC.